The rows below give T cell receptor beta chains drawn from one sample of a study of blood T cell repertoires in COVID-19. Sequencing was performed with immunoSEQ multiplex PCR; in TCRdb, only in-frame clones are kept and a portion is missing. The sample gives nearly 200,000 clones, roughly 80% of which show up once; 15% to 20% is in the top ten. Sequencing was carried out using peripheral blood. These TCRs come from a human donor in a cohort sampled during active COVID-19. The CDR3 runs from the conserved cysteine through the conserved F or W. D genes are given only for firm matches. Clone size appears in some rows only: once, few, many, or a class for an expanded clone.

TGTGCCGCCAGCAGAGAGATTCCGGGACTAGCGGGACAAGAGACCCAGTACTTC CAASREIPGLAGQETQYF TRBD2 TRBV15 - 18 TRBJ2-5
TGCAGCGTTCCTTCCGGGGACAGGGTCACCGGGGAGCTGTTTTTT CSVPSGDRVTGELFF TRBD1 TRBV29-1 - 15 TRBJ2-2
TGTGCCAGCAGCCAAGATGGACAGTCTCCTAGCTATGGCTACACCTTC CASSQDGQSPSYGYTF - TRBV3-1/TRBV3-2 - 16 TRBJ1-2
TGTGCCAGCAGCTCCACACCCCTCCACTTT CASSSTPLHF - TRBV11-3 - 10 TRBJ1-6
TGCGCCAGCAGCTTGGTTGGCAGGTTGGAGACCCAGTACTTC CASSLVGRLETQYF - TRBV5-1 - 14 TRBJ2-5
TGCGCCAGCAGCTTCGGGGCTAGCGGGGGAGTAATGGGTGAGACCCAGTACTTC CASSFGASGGVMGETQYF TRBD2 TRBV5-1 - 18 TRBJ2-5
TGTGCCTACTCCCGGACTAGCGGGGGGCCTAAGATGTCCCAGTACTTC CAYSRTSGGPKMSQYF TRBD2 TRBV30 few 16 TRBJ2-5
TGCAGCGTTGAAACTAACACCGGGGAGCTGTTTTTT CSVETNTGELFF - TRBV29-1 - 12 TRBJ2-2
TGCGCCAGCAGCGACACCGGGACAGGGGAGTTCTTC CASSDTGTGEFF TRBD1 TRBV5-1 - 12 TRBJ2-1
TGTGCCACCGGCGGCTCCTACGAGCAGTACTTC CATGGSYEQYF - TRBV6-5 - 11 TRBJ2-7